The 16 T cell receptor beta chains reported below all come from one sample, sequenced in a study of CD8+ T cells in alopecia areata. After isolation, RNA underwent reverse transcription to generate cDNA as the sequencing template. Generated by immunoSEQ multiplex PCR, the TCRdb table keeps only in-frame clones and is missing some. The sample records about 130,000 clones, approximately 48% being singletons. The material was CD8+ T cells sorted from blood, obtained at week 0. The receptors here all came from a human donor with alopecia areata.

The rearrangement uses TRBV5-1 and TRBJ2-4; a possible D gene is TRBD2 (6 bases). V was clipped by 0 bases and J by 5 bases, with 9 bases between them. Germline CDR1 is SGHRS and CDR2 is YFSETQ. This CDR3 contains 14 residues. The CDR3 coding sequence is TGCGCCAGCAGCTTGGCCGGAGGGGAAAACATTCAGTACTTC. It yields the protein CASSLAGGENIQYF.

In DNA form, the CDR3 reads TGTGCCAGCAGTGACGGTGCAGGGGGCTTTGGCTATGGCTACACCTTC. Translated, it gives CASSDGAGGFGYGYTF. The gene calls are TRBV2 and TRBJ1-2; 8 bases map to TRBD1. Germline assignment: CDR1 SNHLY and CDR2 FYNNEI. This CDR3 region has 16 residues. V was clipped by 3 bases and J by 4 bases; unmatched bases: 10. The full variable domain, in which reference TRBV2 and TRBJ1-2 provide the parts outside the CDR3, is EPEVTQTPSHQVTQMGQEVILRCVPISNHLYFYWYRQILGQKVEFLVSFYNNEISEKSEIFDDQFSVERPDGSNFTLKIRSTKLEDSAMYFCASSDGAGGFGYGYTFGSGTRLTVV.

V gene TRBV2 combines with J gene TRBJ1-1; D call uncertain. Trimming removed 3 bases at V and 4 bases at J, with 15 bases between. Germline assignment: CDR1 SNHLY and CDR2 FYNNEI. The CDR3 is made up of 15 amino acids. The CDR3, as DNA: TGTGCCAGCAGTGAGGTCAGCGTCTGGTCCACTGAAGCTTTCTTT. Its translation: CASSEVSVWSTEAFF.

The chain couples TRBV25-1 to TRBJ1-3; D is unresolved. The V and J ends lost 6 bases and 3 bases respectively, with 3 bases between them. The CDR3 has 11 amino acids. Per germline, CDR1 MGHDK and CDR2 SYGVNS. CDR3 protein: CASRRGNTIYF. The CDR3 nucleotides read TGTGCCAGCAGGCGTGGAAACACCATATATTTT.

This clone was counted a few times. This chain uses TRBV30 with TRBJ2-5; 7 bases line up with TRBD1. V dropped 3 bases and J dropped 2; count of bases not matched to a gene: 15. The CDR3 runs to 17 residues. Per the germline V gene, CDR1 is GTSNPN and CDR2 is SVGIG (reference sequence). The chain's CDR3 is CAWSTGTVSFGQETQYF. The DNA for the CDR3 is TGTGCCTGGAGCACCGGGACAGTGAGTTTTGGTCAAGAGACCCAGTACTTC.

This chain connects TRBV27 to TRBJ1-2, with D maybe TRBD1 (5 bases). CDR3 size: 13 residues. Germline V gene data show CDR1 as MNHEY and CDR2 as SMNVEV (reference sequence). With 5 bases removed from V and 8 bases from J, the gap between germline ends came to 15 bases. The chain's CDR3 is CASSPGPAGGYTF. The CDR3 DNA is TGTGCCAGCAGTCCAGGGCCCGCGGGGGGCTACACCTTC.

The rearrangement links TRBV13 to TRBJ2-5; D is ambiguous. This CDR3 has 13 amino acids. Trimming cost V 3 bases and J 2 bases, with 7 bases left between them. Germline V gene sequence: CDR1 PRHDT, CDR2 FYEKMQ (reference sequence). CDR3: CASSFLQQETQYF. The CDR3 DNA is TGTGCCAGCAGCTTTTTACAGCAAGAGACCCAGTACTTC.

The table lists this clone with a few counts. This chain connects TRBV29-1 to TRBJ2-1, with 7 bases that match TRBD1. Trimming cost V 8 bases and J 5 bases; bases outside gene matches: 15. Germline assignment: CDR1 SQVTM and CDR2 ANQGSEA. The CDR3 loop spans 15 amino acids. Here the CDR3 DNA reads TGCAGCTCCACGCACGATCAGGGGGACCACAATGAGCAGTTCTTC. This codes for CSSTHDQGDHNEQFF.

This clone turned up a few times. J is TRBJ2-5 and V is TRBV5-5, with unresolved D. The CDR3 is 14 amino acids. The ends were cut back, 4 bases at V and 1 base at J, with 11 bases in the middle. CDR1 is SGHKS and CDR2 is YYEKEE in the germline V gene (reference sequence). The CDR3 sequence: CASSPAGSQETQYF. As DNA, the CDR3 is TGTGCCAGCAGCCCCGCAGGTTCCCAAGAGACCCAGTACTTC.

The rearrangement links TRBV4-1 to TRBJ1-2, with D hard to call. This CDR3 is built from 13 residues. Germline CDR1 MGHRA, CDR2 YSYEKL. V shed 8 bases and J shed 4 bases, with 14 bases lying between them. The chain's CDR3 is CASSYGSSYGYTF. CDR3 coding DNA: TGCGCCAGCTCTTATGGCAGTTCCTATGGCTACACCTTC.

This clone was seen a handful of times. The same CDR3 arises from other DNA sequences in this sample as well. The J gene is TRBJ2-5, the V gene TRBV4-1, with D unresolved. V was shortened by 0 bases and J by 3 bases, with 5 bases between the two germline ends. The CDR3 is 13 amino acids. Germline assignment: CDR1 MGHRA and CDR2 YSYEKL. CDR3 nucleotide sequence: TGCGCCAGCAGCCAAGACGGAGAAGAGACCCAGTACTTC. It encodes CASSQDGEETQYF.

This clone was detected a few times. The chain employs TRBV19 and TRBJ2-4; D assignment may be TRBD1 or TRBD2 (6 bases each). The CDR3 has 14 residues. V lost 3 bases, J lost 5 bases, and 11 bases lay in between. CDR1 LNHDA and CDR2 SQIVND come from the germline V gene (reference sequence). The DNA for the CDR3 is TGTGCCAGTAGTATGGGGGGCTACGAAAACATTCAGTACTTC. This encodes CASSMGGYENIQYF.

The chain couples TRBV4-1 to TRBJ2-5; 8 bases line up with TRBD1. Germline-derived CDR1 and CDR2 are MGHRA and YSYEKL. V trimming: 5 bases; J trimming: 1 base; junction bases outside the gene matches: 6. The CDR3 consists of 15 residues. For the CDR3, the DNA is TGCGCCAGCAGCTTCACGGACAGGGCCCAAGAGACCCAGTACTTC. This gives the protein CASSFTDRAQETQYF.

This clone turned up a few times. The V gene is TRBV7-9, the J gene TRBJ1-5; 10 nucleotides agree with TRBD1. J was trimmed by 3 bases and V by 4 bases; bases with no gene match: 6. Germline CDR1 reads SEHNR; CDR2 reads FQNEAQ (reference sequence). The CDR3 extends over 16 amino acids. The CDR3 loop reads CASSWGDRGPNQPQHF. CDR3 nucleotide sequence: TGTGCCAGCAGCTGGGGGGACAGGGGCCCCAATCAGCCCCAGCATTTT.

This clone was seen a single time. V gene TRBV4-1 combines with J gene TRBJ2-7; weak D call: TRBD2 (6 bases). The ends were cut back, 0 bases at V and 0 bases at J, with 12 bases in the middle. The CDR3 extends over 16 amino acids. Germline V lookup: CDR1 MGHRA, CDR2 YSYEKL. CDR3 protein: CASSQEEGSLSYEQYF. The CDR3 DNA reads TGCGCCAGCAGCCAAGAGGAGGGATCTCTCTCCTACGAGCAGTACTTC.

The V gene is TRBV5-6, the J gene TRBJ1-2; D is undetermined. CDR1 and CDR2 (germline): SGHDT, YYEEEE. Trimming pared 4 bases from V and 7 bases from J, leaving 14 bases between. There are 13 residues in the CDR3. The CDR3 loop is CASSPTESFGYTF. DNA of the CDR3: TGTGCCAGCAGCCCGACGGAATCCTTTGGCTACACCTTC.